One sample yielded the 6 T cell receptor beta chains listed below, sequenced in a study of blood T cell repertoires in COVID-19. Some clones are missing from TCRdb's copy, which holds only in-frame ones; the method was immunoSEQ multiplex PCR. The sample shows about 670,000 clones, just under 90% of them seen only once. The sequencing sample was made of peripheral blood. The receptors here all came from a young woman with acute or convalescent COVID-19.

The chain uses TRBV7-2 and TRBJ1-6, with TRBD1 identical over 9 bases. Germline V lookup: CDR1 SGHTA, CDR2 FQGNSA. The CDR3 sequence is 16 residues long. Trimming removed 4 bases from V and 10 bases from J; junction bases left unmatched: 11. CDR3 region: CASSSRQGGSGSPLHF. CDR3 nucleotides: TGTGCCAGCAGCTCCCGACAGGGGGGTTCAGGATCACCCCTCCACTTT. Together with reference TRBV7-2 and TRBJ1-6, the CDR3 gives the full variable domain: GAGVSQSPSNKVTEKGKDVELRCDPISGHTALYWYRQSLGQGLEFLIYFQGNSAPDKSGLPSDRFSAERTGGSVSTLTIQRTQQEDSAVYLCASSSRQGGSGSPLHFGNGTRLTVT.

The J gene is TRBJ1-2, the V gene TRBV4-2; no definite D call. The CDR3 covers 13 residues. V was trimmed by 4 bases and J by 4 bases, leaving 10 bases between them. Per germline, CDR1 LGHNA and CDR2 YNFKEQ. This chain's CDR3 is CASSRAGFYGYTF. The CDR3 DNA is TGTGCCAGCAGCCGGGCGGGTTTCTATGGCTACACCTTC.

The chain has TRBV5-6 and TRBJ2-2; D perhaps matches TRBD1 (5 bases). Trimming took 1 base from V and 1 from J, leaving 11 bases between them. In germline, CDR1 is SGHDT, CDR2 YYEEEE. CDR3 size: 16 residues. As DNA, the CDR3 is TGTGCCAGCAGCTTGTGGGTCAGGGTGAACACCGGGGAGCTGTTTTTT. Encoded protein: CASSLWVRVNTGELFF.

The J gene is TRBJ1-2, the V gene TRBV6-4; unclear D gene. The V end was cut by 3 bases, the J end by 1 base, with 6 bases between. Germline V gene data show CDR1 as MRHNA and CDR2 as SNTAGT. The CDR3 is made up of 13 amino acids. The CDR3 protein is CASSESVNYGYTF. DNA for the CDR3: TGTGCCAGCAGTGAATCGGTTAACTATGGCTACACCTTC.

This clone has a single count. The chain links TRBV6-4 to TRBJ2-5; D may be TRBD2 (7 bases). Germline values: CDR1 MRHNA, CDR2 SNTAGT. Trimming shortened V by 5 bases and J by 3 bases, and 19 bases separated the two germline ends. The length of the CDR3 is 16 residues. As DNA, the CDR3 is TGTGCCAGCAGTCCCTTTGGGGGGGCGACTAAAGAGACCCAGTACTTC. Protein product: CASSPFGGATKETQYF.

This clone was counted a single time. This chain joins TRBV6-4 and TRBJ2-3; possibly TRBD1 for D (5 bases). Germline V gives CDR1 MRHNA, CDR2 SNTAGT. The CDR3 is 15 residues long. Trimming stripped 6 bases from V and 4 bases from J, with 17 bases between. The CDR3 sequence is CASSPSAGRADTQYF. CDR3 sequence (DNA): TGTGCCAGCAGCCCCTCGGCAGGGCGCGCAGATACGCAGTATTTT.